This T cell receptor (beta chain) came from a study of human T cells and chemical hapten exposure. Germline values: CDR1 MRHNA, CDR2 SNTAGT. The CDR3 extends over 13 amino acids. The V segment lost 3 bases and the J segment 15 bases; nucleotides outside the gene matches: 10. Library construction involved attaching unique molecular identifiers to individual cDNA molecules, which allowed quantitative, reproducible TCR counting. TCRdb called the RACE reads again in MiXCR, with one record for every CDR3 protein. In the table there are approximately 320,000 distinct CDR3 sequences, 4.5% to 5.5% of which are singletons. Points from the study as a whole: PT1 expanded TCR counts and patch test score correlated positively.

In this sample, this clonotype turned up a few times. Its antigen is currently unknown. Described time point: pre-sensitization, week 0. Treatment noted: therapeutic diphenylcyclopropenone sensitization with weekly scalp DPC. The source was whole blood, collected in connection with sensitization to the hapten diphenylcyclopropenone (DPC). This sequence originates from a woman aged 18-30 years with alopecia areata. Some clones in this sample may be carry-over from other donors' samples. The rearrangement joins TRBV6-4 to TRBJ2-3; 9 positions match TRBD2. CDR3 in amino acids: CASSEGKLAGPYF. CDR3 bases: TGTGCCAGCAGTGAGGGGAAACTAGCGGGTCCTTATTTT.